This entry features one TCR beta chain sequence. Method: immunoSEQ multiplex PCR; TCRdb's copy keeps in-frame clones and lacks some. The table has fewer than 85,000 clones, over 85% seen once. Germline V lookup: CDR1 SNHLY, CDR2 FYNNEI. The CDR3 is made up of 15 amino acids. V dropped 1 base and J dropped 6 bases, with 15 bases sitting between them. This specimen comes from a study of glioma-infiltrating T cells after dendritic cell vaccination. The chain recombines TRBV2 with TRBJ1-1; no definite D call. The sequencing used blood, collected before dendritic cell vaccination. The sequence was obtained from a human donor with glioblastoma. CDR3 protein: CASSEGSIASAEAFF. CDR3 coding DNA: TGTGCCAGCAGTGAAGGTTCCATAGCAAGCGCTGAAGCTTTCTTT.